A single sample gave rise to the 27 T cell receptor beta chains below, sequenced in a study of spatial heterogeneity in lung cancer (dated by TCRdb to about 2019). General findings and caveats noted by the study authors: The number of expanded intratumoral alpha and beta TCRs correlated with the tumor nonsynonymous mutation count.

Interpreted using the paper, the time point label stands for: sample taken at primary tumor resection. Which antigens these TCRs recognize remains unknown. Library method: 5' RACE. The sequencer listed for this sample is NextSeq 500. The raw public reads went through TCRdb reprocessing: fastp at Q25, MiXCR clone calling, in-frame beta chains kept. One record per CDR3 amino acid sequence lists the most common genes and DNA. The sample has about 8,100 distinct CDR3 sequences on record, 4.5% to 6% of them singletons. The ten largest clones represent around 24% of the sample. Source: lung tumor tissue, taken at surgery. These receptors were collected from a male donor with early-stage non-small cell lung cancer.

This clonotype was recorded at least ten times. This rearrangement joins TRBV9 to TRBJ2-3; no firm D call. Germline V gene data show CDR1 as SGDLS and CDR2 as YYNGEE. The CDR3 contains 13 residues. Trimming removed 0 bases from V and 6 bases from J, with 8 bases in between. In DNA form, the CDR3 reads TGTGCCAGCAGCGTAGGCCCCCATGATACGCAGTATTTT. The encoded protein is CASSVGPHDTQYF.

This clonotype was seen ten or more times. The chain employs TRBV7-2 and TRBJ2-3; 10 positions match TRBD2. The CDR3 runs to 14 residues. Germline assignment: CDR1 SGHTA and CDR2 FQGNSA. J gave up 5 bases and V 8 bases, and 7 bases lay outside the gene matches. The CDR3 loop is CASSSGRDIDTQYF. The CDR3 DNA follows: TGTGCCAGCTCAAGCGGGAGGGATATAGATACGCAGTATTTT.

This clonotype occurred many times. The V gene is TRBV5-4, the J gene TRBJ2-7; TRBD2 might be the D (6 bases). Trimming took off 4 bases at V and 0 bases at J, with 17 bases between the two ends. CDR3 length: 16 amino acids. Germline CDR1 SGHNT, CDR2 YYREEE (reference sequence). The CDR3 bases are TGTGCCAGCAGCAAGACCCAAACTAGCACCTCCTACGAGCAGTACTTC. It is translated as CASSKTQTSTSYEQYF.

To note about this clonotype: This may be a read error, as it is one base from a much larger clone. The CDR3 DNA reads TGTACCAGCAGTGGGGGACACACGCAAGTGGCTTTCTTT. Protein sequence: CTSSGGHTQVAFF. The chain joins TRBV2 to TRBJ1-1; D perhaps matches TRBD1 (6 bases). This CDR3 contains 13 residues. Germline assignment: CDR1 SNHLY and CDR2 FYNNEI.

This clonotype was seen repeatedly, ten times or more. The V gene is TRBV20-1, the J gene TRBJ1-6; D call uncertain. In germline, CDR1 is DFQATT, CDR2 SNEGSKA (reference sequence). The V end was cut by 6 bases, the J end by 9 bases, with 18 bases between. The CDR3 loop spans 14 amino acids. The CDR3 DNA sequence: TGCAGTGCGCCATCCCAGGTAGATCGTTCACCCCTCCACTTT. It translates to CSAPSQVDRSPLHF.

This clonotype was detected ten times or more. The V call is TRBV9, the J call TRBJ1-2; weak D call: TRBD1 (5 bases). V was trimmed by 0 bases and J by 5 bases, leaving 14 bases between them. Germline V lookup: CDR1 SGDLS, CDR2 YYNGEE. This CDR3 has 15 residues. In nucleotides, the CDR3 is TGTGCCAGCAGCGTAGCAGCAGGGATACGGTATGGCTACACCTTC. This gives the protein CASSVAAGIRYGYTF.

The V gene is TRBV28, the J gene TRBJ1-4; the match to TRBD1 covers 7 bases. Per germline, CDR1 MDHEN and CDR2 SYDVKM. V shed 5 bases, J shed 4 bases, and the junction held 7 bases outside the gene matches. CDR3 length equals 15 residues. CDR3 bases: TGTGCCAGCAGTGCCTCAGGGGGTCTTAATGAAAAACTGTTTTTT. Its translation: CASSASGGLNEKLFF.

Many counts were recorded for this clonotype. The chain is built from TRBV11-3 and TRBJ1-2, with 7 bases fitting TRBD1. V dropped 5 bases and J dropped 8; count of bases not matched to a gene: 5. The CDR3 runs 12 residues. Germline CDR1 and CDR2: SGHNT and YENEEA. CDR3 in DNA: TGTGCCAGCAGCAACAGGGGAAAAGGCTACACCTTC. Translated: CASSNRGKGYTF.

This clonotype occurred many times. The chain uses TRBV10-3 and TRBJ2-2; the D gene is possibly TRBD2 (6 bases). CDR1 ENHRY and CDR2 SYGVKD come from the germline V gene. Trimming removed 3 bases at V and 7 bases at J, with 21 bases between. The CDR3 sequence is 17 residues long. CDR3 sequence (DNA): TGTGCCATCAGTGACCCTGGACTAAGTTCAGTTGTCGGGGAGCTGTTTTTT. Amino acid sequence: CAISDPGLSSVVGELFF.

This clonotype is labeled as medium-sized. The rearrangement uses TRBV10-3 and TRBJ1-4; the D gene is possibly TRBD1 (5 bases). The length of the CDR3 is 14 residues. CDR1 ENHRY and CDR2 SYGVKD come from the germline V gene. Trimming took 0 bases from V and 7 from J, leaving 9 bases between them. CDR3 sequence reads: CAISESEGREKLFF. CDR3 sequence (DNA): TGTGCCATCAGTGAGTCGGAGGGGCGTGAAAAACTGTTTTTT.

The chain couples TRBV19 to TRBJ2-2; no reliable D call. V gave up 10 bases and J gave up 2 bases, with 17 bases separating them. This CDR3 is built from 15 residues. Germline V gene data show CDR1 as LNHDA and CDR2 as SQIVND (reference sequence). CDR3 amino acids: CATKASGPNTGELFF. CDR3 DNA: TGTGCCACTAAGGCCTCCGGGCCAAACACCGGGGAGCTGTTTTTT.

By frequency in the sample, this clonotype is medium-sized (0.01 to 0.1%). This chain connects TRBV2 to TRBJ2-7, with no clear D. Between the trimmed V and J ends, which lost 4 bases and 7 bases, there was a span of 17 bases. The CDR3 covers 14 residues. The germline CDR1 and CDR2 sequences are SNHLY and FYNNEI. CDR3 amino acids: CASSAALPPREQYF. The CDR3 DNA follows: TGTGCCAGCAGTGCGGCACTTCCCCCCCGGGAGCAGTACTTC.

This clonotype came up a few times. The V gene is TRBV6-2 or TRBV6-3, the J gene TRBJ1-4; D possibly corresponds to TRBD1 (5 bases). Germline V CDR1 and CDR2: MNHEY, SVGEGT. Trimming cost V 6 bases and J 0 bases, with 8 bases left between them. The CDR3 runs 14 residues. The DNA for the CDR3 is TGTGCCAGCAGCGACAGATCAACTAATGAAAAACTGTTTTTT. Protein product: CASSDRSTNEKLFF.

This clonotype was seen repeatedly, ten times or more. The chain carries TRBV28 and TRBJ2-5; D is undetermined. V lost 2 bases to trimming and J lost 5 bases, with 9 bases between them. Germline assignment: CDR1 MDHEN and CDR2 SYDVKM. The CDR3 length is 13 residues. The CDR3 DNA reads TGTGCCAGCAGTTTACCAGTGAGTGAGACCCAGTACTTC. The encoded protein is CASSLPVSETQYF.

This clonotype was counted at least ten times. CDR3 nucleotide sequence: TGCGCCAGCAGCTTGGCGGGGGATAGTCAGCCCCAGCATTTT. Its translation is CASSLAGDSQPQHF. The V gene is TRBV5-1, the J gene TRBJ1-5, with a weak D call TRBD1 (5 bases). Germline CDR1 is SGHRS and CDR2 is YFSETQ. The CDR3 has 14 amino acids. Trimming cost V 0 bases and J 6 bases, with 10 bases left between them. Full variable domain (rest looked up from reference TRBV5-1 and TRBJ1-5): KAGVTQTPRYLIKTRGQQVTLSCSPISGHRSVSWYQQTPGQGLQFLFEYFSETQRNKGNFPGRFSGRQFSNSRSEMNVSTLELGDSALYLCASSLAGDSQPQHFGDGTRLSIL.

This clonotype was observed many times. The chain is built from TRBV6-5 and TRBJ2-1; possibly TRBD1 or TRBD2 for D (6 bases each). This CDR3 has 14 amino acids. V was shortened by 2 bases and J by 5 bases, with 10 bases between the two germline ends. Germline lookup yields CDR1 MNHEY and CDR2 SVGAGI. CDR3 bases: TGTGCCAGCAGTTACCGGGGGCCGGACAATGAGCAGTTCTTC. Translation gives CASSYRGPDNEQFF.

There are many counts of this clonotype. V is TRBV6-1 and J is TRBJ2-7; 9 bases are shared with TRBD2. The CDR3 has 14 amino acids. Trimming at V came to 9 bases and at J to 2 bases, leaving 8 bases not matched to a gene. Germline V gene lookup returns CDR1 MNHNS and CDR2 SASEGT. For the CDR3, the DNA is TGTGCCAGTCGTACTAGCGGGTCCGCCTACGAGCAGTACTTC. Protein product: CASRTSGSAYEQYF.

This clonotype is termed medium-sized. This chain joins TRBV5-1 and TRBJ1-2, with 7 nucleotides matching TRBD1. The CDR3 sequence is 16 residues long. J was trimmed by 7 bases and V by 3 bases; bases with no gene match: 15. Germline V gene lookup returns CDR1 SGHRS and CDR2 YFSETQ. The CDR3 DNA reads TGCGCCAGCAGCTCCCGGGACAGAGAACGATGGAGTGGCTACACCTTC. As protein: CASSSRDRERWSGYTF. The variable domain in full, with the rest retrieved from reference TRBV5-1 and TRBJ1-2, is KAGVTQTPRYLIKTRGQQVTLSCSPISGHRSVSWYQQTPGQGLQFLFEYFSETQRNKGNFPGRFSGRQFSNSRSEMNVSTLELGDSALYLCASSSRDRERWSGYTFGSGTRLTVV.

At least ten counts were recorded for this clonotype. The chain carries TRBV24-1 and TRBJ1-3; D remains unclear. The CDR3 has 14 residues. Germline values: CDR1 KGHDR, CDR2 SFDVKD. V was trimmed by 6 bases and J by 0 bases, leaving 8 bases between them. CDR3 sequence: CATSFLRSGNTIYF. CDR3 DNA sequence: TGTGCCACCAGTTTTTTGCGCTCTGGAAACACCATATATTTT.

This chain links TRBV19 with TRBJ1-1; 7 bases fit TRBD1. The V gene's germline CDR1 is LNHDA and CDR2 SQIVND (reference sequence). CDR3 size: 17 residues. J gave up 0 bases and V 1 base, and 8 bases lay outside the gene matches. The CDR3 DNA follows: TGTGCCAGTAGTATAGGGCGGCGGGACAGCATGAACACTGAAGCTTTCTTT. Protein product: CASSIGRRDSMNTEAFF.

The chain carries TRBV9 and TRBJ1-1; the D gene is possibly TRBD1 (5 bases). Trimming removed 2 bases from V and 0 bases from J, with 8 bases in between. The CDR3 has 14 residues. The germline V gene has CDR1 SGDLS and CDR2 YYNGEE. The CDR3 sequence is CASSVGRMNTEAFF. In DNA, the CDR3 is TGTGCCAGCAGCGTGGGACGGATGAACACTGAAGCTTTCTTT. Drawing the rest from reference TRBV9 and TRBJ1-1, the complete variable domain is DSGVTQTPKHLITATGQRVTLRCSPRSGDLSVYWYQQSLDQGLQFLIQYYNGEERAKGNILERFSAQQFPDLHSELNLSSLELGDSALYFCASSVGRMNTEAFFGQGTRLTVV.

This clonotype was seen repeatedly, ten times or more. The chain employs TRBV9 and TRBJ2-7; weak D call: TRBD1 (6 bases). Trimming cost V 3 bases and J 4 bases, with 17 bases left between them. There are 15 residues in the CDR3. Germline V lookup: CDR1 SGDLS, CDR2 YYNGEE. The CDR3: CASSEGPGQLYEQYF. CDR3 coding DNA: TGTGCCAGCAGCGAAGGCCCCGGACAGTTATACGAGCAGTACTTC.

This clonotype qualifies as medium-sized. This chain connects TRBV6-5 to TRBJ1-1, with a possible D match to TRBD1 (6 bases). The ends were cut back, 4 bases at V and 8 bases at J, with 8 bases in the middle. CDR1 MNHEY and CDR2 SVGAGI come from the germline V gene. This CDR3 has 11 amino acids. In nucleotides, the CDR3 is TGTGCCAGCAGTTTCGACAGGGAAGCTTTCTTT. This translates into CASSFDREAFF.

This clonotype occurred many times. This chain uses TRBV10-3 with TRBJ2-2; TRBD2 aligns across 10 bases. The V and J ends lost 4 bases and 0 bases, in that order; junction bases with no gene match: 8. The germline gives CDR1 ENHRY, CDR2 SYGVKD. The CDR3 sequence is 18 residues long. CDR3 loop: CAISVLISGRTNTGELFF. The CDR3 region has the DNA TGTGCCATCAGTGTCCTCATTAGCGGGAGGACGAACACCGGGGAGCTGTTTTTT.

This clonotype was seen ten or more times. The chain has TRBV7-9 and TRBJ1-1; TRBD1 agrees at 8 bases. From germline, CDR1 is SEHNR and CDR2 FQNEAQ (reference sequence). This CDR3 contains 12 residues. The V gene end was trimmed by 5 bases and the J gene end by 8 bases; junction bases not matched to a gene: 4. The CDR3 region has the DNA TGTGCCAGCAGCACTTGGACAGGGGAAGCTTTCTTT. It translates to CASSTWTGEAFF.

The sample holds a few counts of this clonotype. This may stem from a read error, because a much larger clone lies one nucleotide away. The V and J genes are TRBV3-1 and TRBJ1-6; 9 bases map to TRBD1. The CDR3 has 14 amino acids. CDR1 and CDR2 from the germline V gene are LGHDT and YNNKEL (reference sequence). CDR3 residues: CANSLGQGNSPLHF. CDR3 sequence (DNA): TGTGCCAACAGCCTGGGACAGGGTAATTCACCCCTCCACTTT.

This clonotype was recorded a few times. The chain recombines TRBV28 with TRBJ2-7, with TRBD1 matching 10 bases. The CDR3 runs to 16 residues. V shed 8 bases and J 3 bases; nucleotides not matched to a gene: 13. CDR1 is MDHEN and CDR2 is SYDVKM in the germline V gene. This chain's CDR3 is CASSSRTGGIRYEQYF. The CDR3 nucleotides are TGTGCCAGCTCCAGCCGGACAGGGGGGATCCGCTACGAGCAGTACTTC. Looking up the rest from reference TRBV28 and TRBJ2-7 gives the full variable domain: DVKVTQSSRYLVKRTGEKVFLECVQDMDHENMFWYRQDPGLGLRLIYFSYDVKMKEKGDIPEGYSVSREKKERFSLILESASTNQTSMYLCASSSRTGGIRYEQYFGPGTRLTVT.